One sample yielded the 27 T cell receptor beta chains listed below, sequenced in a study of cytomegalovirus exposure and HLA in healthy donors. Primers for the PCR totalled 60 Vbeta and 13 Jbeta. TCRdb's table, derived via immunoSEQ multiplex PCR, lists solely in-frame clones and lacks some. The profile covers some 190,000 clones, with 70% to 90% appearing a single time and around 0.3% taken by the ten largest. Sequencing was done on a sample of PBMCs. The source of these receptors is a woman aged 30 to 39 in good health and CMV-seronegative.

This sequence joins TRBV4-1 and TRBJ2-7; 7 bases map to TRBD2. The CDR3 sequence is 16 residues long. From germline, CDR1 is MGHRA and CDR2 YSYEKL. V lost 0 bases and J lost 6; bases outside the gene matches: 11. CDR3 nucleotide sequence: TGCGCCAGCAGCCAAGAACCAGCCGCGGGAGTGGGCGAGCAGTACTTC. Translated: CASSQEPAAGVGEQYF.

The chain recombines TRBV7-2 with TRBJ2-1; perhaps TRBD2 as D (7 bases). Trimming cost V 2 bases and J 9 bases, with 11 bases left between them. The germline V gene has CDR1 SGHTA and CDR2 FQGNSA. CDR3 length equals 13 residues. The CDR3 spells CASSLYREGEQFF. The CDR3 DNA reads as TGTGCCAGCAGCTTATACAGGGAGGGTGAGCAGTTCTTC.

V gene TRBV6-5 combines with J gene TRBJ2-3, with D possibly TRBD2 on 6 matching bases. The CDR3 spans 15 residues. Germline V CDR1 and CDR2: MNHEY, SVGAGI. The germline V and J ends were trimmed by 6 bases and 0 bases, with 13 bases remaining between them. The CDR3 DNA reads as TGTGCCAGCAGATCGGGACTTACTAGCACAGATACGCAGTATTTT. Translated: CASRSGLTSTDTQYF.

This clone was found a few times. The V and J genes are TRBV5-1 and TRBJ2-1, with 7 nucleotides matching TRBD2. Germline CDR1 reads SGHRS; CDR2 reads YFSETQ. Losses at the gene ends were 5 bases for V and 1 base for J; bases not matched to a gene: 3. The CDR3 length is 14 residues. The CDR3, as DNA: TGCGCCAGCAGATGGGGGGGTTCCTACAATGAGCAGTTCTTC. It specifies CASRWGGSYNEQFF. The full variable domain, in which reference TRBV5-1 and TRBJ2-1 provide the parts outside the CDR3, is KAGVTQTPRYLIKTRGQQVTLSCSPISGHRSVSWYQQTPGQGLQFLFEYFSETQRNKGNFPGRFSGRQFSNSRSEMNVSTLELGDSALYLCASRWGGSYNEQFFGPGTRLTVL.

The chain carries TRBV2 and TRBJ2-7; D remains unclear. The V end lost 1 base, the J end lost 5 bases, and 6 bases lay between the germline ends. The CDR3 extends over 12 amino acids. In germline, CDR1 is SNHLY, CDR2 FYNNEI. For the CDR3, the DNA is TGTGCCAGCAGTGAAGTCTACGACGAGCAGTACTTC. Protein product: CASSEVYDEQYF.

The V gene is TRBV11-3, the J gene TRBJ2-3, with D unclear. V was trimmed by 2 bases and J by 2 bases, leaving 2 bases between them. The CDR3 contains 12 residues. Germline V lookup: CDR1 SGHNT, CDR2 YENEEA. The CDR3 is CASSLHTDTQYF. The CDR3 DNA sequence: TGTGCCAGCAGCTTACACACAGATACGCAGTATTTT.

CDR3 DNA: TGTGCCAGCAGCTCCGATGGGACTTACACCGGGGAGCTGTTTTTT. It encodes CASSSDGTYTGELFF. The V and J genes are TRBV7-9 and TRBJ2-2; weak D call: TRBD2 (6 bases). Per the germline V gene, CDR1 is SEHNR and CDR2 is FQNEAQ (reference sequence). V shed 4 bases and J shed 3 bases, with 12 bases lying between them. CDR3 length: 15 residues.

The rearrangement uses TRBV30 and TRBJ2-4, with unresolved D. CDR1 GTSNPN and CDR2 SVGIG come from the germline V gene (reference sequence). Trimming removed 5 bases at V and 2 bases at J, with 7 bases between. The CDR3 covers 12 residues. CDR3 bases: TGTGCCTGGGACATATCCAAAAACATTCAGTACTTC. Translated: CAWDISKNIQYF.

This chain connects TRBV19 to TRBJ2-3; TRBD2 aligns across 12 bases. The CDR3 sequence is 13 residues long. V was pared by 6 bases and J by 5 bases, with 0 bases of the junction left unmatched. CDR1 LNHDA and CDR2 SQIVND come from the germline V gene (reference sequence). The CDR3 protein is CASRLAGGDTQYF. DNA of the CDR3: TGTGCCAGTAGACTAGCGGGAGGAGATACGCAGTATTTT. Drawing the rest from reference TRBV19 and TRBJ2-3, the complete variable domain is DGGITQSPKYLFRKEGQNVTLSCEQNLNHDAMYWYRQDPGQGLRLIYYSQIVNDFQKGDIAEGYSVSREKKESFPLTVTSAQKNPTAFYLCASRLAGGDTQYFGPGTRLTVL.

The rearrangement uses TRBV5-1 and TRBJ2-3; D is unresolved. The germline gives CDR1 SGHRS, CDR2 YFSETQ. There are 15 residues in the CDR3. With 6 bases removed from V and 0 bases from J, the gap between germline ends came to 14 bases. The CDR3: CASTRLELSTDTQYF. CDR3 nucleotide sequence: TGCGCCAGCACCCGGCTGGAGCTCAGCACAGATACGCAGTATTTT.

The rearrangement links TRBV5-1 to TRBJ2-1; the D is unclear. Trimming took off 4 bases at V and 7 bases at J, with 6 bases between the two ends. The germline V gene has CDR1 SGHRS and CDR2 YFSETQ. The CDR3 has 11 residues. The CDR3 protein is CASSLMNEQFF. The CDR3 region has the DNA TGCGCCAGCAGCCTTATGAATGAGCAGTTCTTC.

The J gene is TRBJ2-3, the V gene TRBV4-2, with D possibly being TRBD2 (6 bases). Trimming removed 1 base at V and 6 bases at J, with 14 bases between. Germline values: CDR1 LGHNA, CDR2 YNFKEQ. The CDR3 is made up of 15 amino acids. The CDR3 DNA follows: TGTGCCAGCAGCCAAGCTGTTTCGGGAGCGGATACGCAGTATTTT. It is translated as CASSQAVSGADTQYF.

The V gene is TRBV10-2, the J gene TRBJ2-1; 8 nucleotides align to TRBD1. The CDR3 length is 14 residues. From germline, CDR1 is WSHSY and CDR2 SAAADI. The J segment lost 10 bases and the V segment lost 6 bases, leaving 11 bases of the junction unmatched. The CDR3 DNA is TGCGCCAGCAGATTGGACAGGGCCACGGGAGAGCAGTTCTTC. Translating gives CASRLDRATGEQFF.

This sequence joins TRBV5-1 and TRBJ2-2, with D tentatively TRBD1 (6 bases). Germline V gene data show CDR1 as SGHRS and CDR2 as YFSETQ. Trimming stripped 7 bases from V and 1 base from J, with 11 bases between. The CDR3 extends over 14 amino acids. CDR3 loop: CASGRDMNTGELFF. The DNA for the CDR3 is TGCGCCAGCGGCCGGGACATGAACACCGGGGAGCTGTTTTTT. Looking up the rest from reference TRBV5-1 and TRBJ2-2 gives the full variable domain: KAGVTQTPRYLIKTRGQQVTLSCSPISGHRSVSWYQQTPGQGLQFLFEYFSETQRNKGNFPGRFSGRQFSNSRSEMNVSTLELGDSALYLCASGRDMNTGELFFGEGSRLTVL.

V and J are TRBV9 and TRBJ2-2; no clear D gene. CDR3 length equals 13 residues. Germline CDR1 and CDR2: SGDLS and YYNGEE. V lost 3 bases to trimming and J lost 8 bases, with 11 bases between them. The CDR3: CASSGPLTGELFF. The CDR3 region has the DNA TGTGCCAGCAGCGGTCCGCTGACTGGGGAGCTGTTTTTT.

This clone was seen a handful of times. The J gene is TRBJ2-7, the V gene TRBV11-3; tentative D call: TRBD2 (7 bases). CDR1 SGHNT and CDR2 YENEEA come from the germline V gene. The CDR3 is 11 residues long. The CDR3 DNA sequence: TGTCTGGGGGGGGCCACCTACGAGCAGTACTTC. Translation: CLGGATYEQYF.

This chain uses TRBV4-1 with TRBJ1-1, with TRBD1 matching 8 bases. CDR1 is MGHRA, CDR2 YSYEKL, per germline. V gave up 1 base and J gave up 4 bases; unmatched junction bases: 8. The CDR3 sequence is 16 residues long. The CDR3 reads CASSQARTGRTTEAFF. The DNA for the CDR3 is TGCGCCAGCAGCCAAGCAAGGACAGGGCGGACCACTGAAGCTTTCTTT.

The V and J genes are TRBV11-2 and TRBJ2-2, with TRBD2 as a possible D gene (6 bases). Looked up from germline, CDR1 is SGHAT and CDR2 is FQNNGV. There are 16 residues in the CDR3. Trimming cost V 5 bases and J 0 bases, with 13 bases left between them. The CDR3 region has the DNA TGTGCCAGCAGCCCTATCTCGGGGGCGAACACCGGGGAGCTGTTTTTT. Amino acids: CASSPISGANTGELFF.

The chain couples TRBV6-1 to TRBJ1-1; D call uncertain. The CDR3 spans 15 residues. Per the germline V gene, CDR1 is MNHNS and CDR2 is SASEGT. The V end was cut by 5 bases, the J end by 5 bases, with 18 bases between. The CDR3 sequence is CASSHKLGFGTEAFF. CDR3 bases: TGTGCCAGCAGTCACAAACTAGGCTTCGGGACTGAAGCTTTCTTT.

This clone was seen a single time. CDR3 loop: CASAGTGSYEQYF. The CDR3 coding sequence is TGTGCCAGTGCCGGGACAGGATCCTACGAGCAGTACTTC. V and J are TRBV7-8 and TRBJ2-7; TRBD1 agrees at 8 bases. Looked up from germline, CDR1 is SGHVS and CDR2 is FQNEAQ. The CDR3 extends over 13 amino acids. V lost 9 bases and J lost 1; bases outside the gene matches: 5.

This clone showed up just a few times. The rearrangement joins TRBV2 to TRBJ1-3; D is perhaps TRBD1 (5 bases). V lost 8 bases and J 1 base, leaving 15 bases between the germline ends. CDR3 length: 15 amino acids. Germline V gene sequence: CDR1 SNHLY, CDR2 FYNNEI. Written as DNA, the CDR3 is TGTGCCAGCCTGTTTGACAGCAATTCTGGAAACACCATATATTTT. Residues: CASLFDSNSGNTIYF.

J is TRBJ1-4 and V is TRBV7-9; 9 nucleotides match TRBD1. Germline CDR1 is SEHNR and CDR2 is FQNEAQ (reference sequence). V was clipped by 4 bases and J by 5 bases; unmatched bases: 8. The CDR3 contains 16 residues. CDR3 loop: CASSSRGQGGNEKLFF. The CDR3 region has the DNA TGTGCCAGCAGCTCCAGGGGACAGGGAGGGAATGAAAAACTGTTTTTT.

The chain joins TRBV28 to TRBJ2-7, with 10 bases fitting TRBD1. The ends lost 6 bases at V and 3 bases at J; junction bases unmatched: 11. Germline V lookup: CDR1 MDHEN, CDR2 SYDVKM. This CDR3 is 16 amino acids long. CDR3 residues: CASRVPGQGSGYEQYF. DNA of the CDR3: TGTGCCAGCAGGGTCCCGGGACAGGGGTCAGGCTACGAGCAGTACTTC.

This sequence joins TRBV7-9 and TRBJ2-5; D perhaps matches TRBD1 (6 bases). V lost 5 bases and J 3 bases, leaving 19 bases between the germline ends. The CDR3 contains 16 residues. Germline-derived CDR1 and CDR2 are SEHNR and FQNEAQ (reference sequence). CDR3 sequence reads: CASSLGTLRWEETQYF. Written as DNA, the CDR3 is TGTGCCAGCAGCCTCGGGACACTCCGGTGGGAAGAGACCCAGTACTTC.

The chain is built from TRBV6-6 and TRBJ2-7; no definite D call. V was cut by 6 bases and J by 5 bases, with 14 bases left in between. The CDR3 runs 13 residues. CDR1 is MNHNY, CDR2 SVGAGI, per germline (reference sequence). CDR3 nucleotides: TGTGCCAGCAGCATCAGACGGGTCGACGAGCAGTACTTC. It is translated as CASSIRRVDEQYF.

The chain joins TRBV28 to TRBJ2-1; the D is unclear. Trimming shortened V by 5 bases and J by 2 bases, and 19 bases separated the two germline ends. CDR1 MDHEN and CDR2 SYDVKM come from the germline V gene. CDR3 size: 17 residues. CDR3 region: CASSPSFWRQTYNEQFF. The CDR3 nucleotides are TGTGCCAGCAGTCCCTCGTTTTGGCGGCAGACCTACAATGAGCAGTTCTTC.

The rearrangement joins TRBV7-9 to TRBJ2-7; 7 nucleotides line up with TRBD2. The V and J ends lost 5 bases and 3 bases, in that order; junction bases with no gene match: 13. CDR3 length: 16 amino acids. Germline CDR1 SEHNR, CDR2 FQNEAQ (reference sequence). Written as DNA, the CDR3 is TGTGCCAGCAGCACCGAGCGGGCGGGAGTGGGCTACGAGCAGTACTTC. It translates to CASSTERAGVGYEQYF. Variable domain in full (rest from reference TRBV7-9 and TRBJ2-7): DTGVSQNPRHKITKRGQNVTFRCDPISEHNRLYWYRQTLGQGPEFLTYFQNEAQLEKSRLLSDRFSAERPKGSFSTLEIQRTEQGDSAMYLCASSTERAGVGYEQYFGPGTRLTVT.